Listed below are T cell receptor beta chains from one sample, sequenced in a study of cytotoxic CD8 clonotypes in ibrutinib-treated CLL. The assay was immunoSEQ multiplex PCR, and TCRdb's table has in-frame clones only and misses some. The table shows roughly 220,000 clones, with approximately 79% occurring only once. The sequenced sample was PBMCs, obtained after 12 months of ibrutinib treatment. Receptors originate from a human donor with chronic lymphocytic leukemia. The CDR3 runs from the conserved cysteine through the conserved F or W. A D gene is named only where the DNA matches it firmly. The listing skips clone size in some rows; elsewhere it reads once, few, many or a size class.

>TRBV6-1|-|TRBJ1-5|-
CASRGPPGGNQPQHF
TGTGCCAGCAGGGGCCCTCCTGGGGGCAATCAGCCCCAGCATTTT
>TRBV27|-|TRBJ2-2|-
CASSLGGLLGAGELFF
TGTGCCAGCAGCCTGGGGGGGCTACTAGGGGCCGGGGAGCTGTTTTTT
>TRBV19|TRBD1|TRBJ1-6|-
CASSIRRDRRMGSPLHF
TGTGCCAGTAGTATCCGCCGGGACAGGCGCATGGGTTCACCCCTCCACTTT
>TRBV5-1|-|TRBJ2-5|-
CASSLGARGFVEETQYF
TGCGCCAGCAGCTTGGGAGCACGGGGGTTTGTAGAAGAGACCCAGTACTTC
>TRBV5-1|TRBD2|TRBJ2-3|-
CASSFDPRGTQYF
TGCGCCAGCAGCTTTGACCCGCGGGGGACGCAGTATTTT
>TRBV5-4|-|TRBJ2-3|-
CASSPPPPARGDTQYF
TGTGCCAGCAGTCCACCCCCGCCGGCCCGGGGAGATACGCAGTATTTT
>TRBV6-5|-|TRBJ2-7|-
CASSHSYEQYF
TGTGCCAGCAGCCATTCCTACGAGCAGTACTTC
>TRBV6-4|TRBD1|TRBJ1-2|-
CASRTPGTGVRYGYTF
TGTGCCAGCAGGACCCCCGGGACAGGGGTTCGCTATGGCTACACCTTC
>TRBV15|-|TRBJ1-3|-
CATSSSHGGGFGNTIYF
TGTGCCACCAGCTCATCGCACGGAGGGGGATTTGGAAACACCATATATTTT
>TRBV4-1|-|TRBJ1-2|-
CASSQLTGLYGYTF
TGCGCCAGCAGCCAACTAACAGGACTCTATGGCTACACCTTC
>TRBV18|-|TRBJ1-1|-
CASARGPGTEAFF
TGTGCCAGCGCCAGGGGCCCCGGTACTGAAGCTTTCTTT
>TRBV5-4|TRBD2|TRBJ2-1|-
CASSSTSGGVEQFF
TGTGCCAGCAGCTCTACTAGCGGGGGAGTTGAGCAGTTCTTC
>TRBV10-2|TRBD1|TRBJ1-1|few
CASGQDPFTEAFF
TGCGCCAGCGGACAGGATCCCTTCACTGAAGCTTTCTTT
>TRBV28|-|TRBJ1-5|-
CASSLRRGSPQHF
TGTGCCAGCAGCCTTAGACGAGGAAGCCCCCAGCATTTT
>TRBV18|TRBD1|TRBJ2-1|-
CASSRAGTGPYNEQFF
TGTGCCAGCTCACGCGCCGGGACAGGGCCCTACAATGAGCAGTTCTTC
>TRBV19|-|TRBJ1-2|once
CASSIDLTPDSHGYTF
TGTGCCAGTAGTATAGACCTCACCCCCGACAGCCATGGCTACACCTTC
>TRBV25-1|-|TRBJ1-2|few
CASSEYSGIGYTF
TGTGCCAGCAGTGAATATTCCGGGATCGGCTACACCTTC
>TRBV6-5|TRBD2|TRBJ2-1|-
CASSLGLAGGYNEQFF
TGTGCCAGCAGTTTGGGACTAGCGGGGGGGTACAATGAGCAGTTCTTC
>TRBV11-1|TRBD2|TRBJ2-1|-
CASSFAGGPNEQFF
TGTGCCAGCAGCTTCGCGGGAGGGCCCAATGAGCAGTTCTTC
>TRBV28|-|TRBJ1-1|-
CASSLLGSVRNTEAFF
TGTGCCAGCAGTTTATTAGGCAGCGTAAGAAACACTGAAGCTTTCTTT
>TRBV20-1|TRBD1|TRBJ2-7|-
CSAPGQLEQYF
TGCAGTGCCCCGGGACAGTTAGAGCAGTACTTC
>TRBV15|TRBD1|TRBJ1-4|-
CATSPRTGATNEKLFF
TGTGCCACCAGCCCCCGGACAGGTGCAACTAATGAAAAACTGTTTTTT
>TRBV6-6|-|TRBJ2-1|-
CASSRGGGSNEQFF
TGTGCCAGCAGCCGGGGAGGGGGATCCAATGAGCAGTTCTTC
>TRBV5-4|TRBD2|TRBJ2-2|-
CASSLVGTSGTGELFF
TGTGCCAGCAGCTTGGTAGGGACTAGCGGAACCGGGGAGCTGTTTTTT
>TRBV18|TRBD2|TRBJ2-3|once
CASSPLASGVADTQYF
TGTGCCAGCTCACCGTTGGCTAGCGGGGTTGCGGATACGCAGTATTTT
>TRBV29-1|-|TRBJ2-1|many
CSVSSVDYNEQFF
TGCAGCGTGTCGTCTGTGGATTACAATGAGCAGTTCTTC